The clone carrying this T cell receptor (beta chain) was observed a handful of times. The data were taken from a study of blood T cells in healthy people across ages. A sample-barcoded 5' primer and a J-beta primer mix were used in a second PCR of roughly 6 to 12 cycles. Each of the cDNA molecules was tagged by a template-switch adaptor with 12 random nucleotides. TCRdb independently ran MiXCR on the 5' RACE reads; one entry per CDR3 protein. The sample shows over 1,300,000 distinct CDR3 sequences, approximately 63% of them seen only once. The CDR3 contains 13 residues. Per the germline V gene, CDR1 is SGHVS and CDR2 is FQNEAQ. V was cut by 5 bases and J by 0 bases, with 8 bases left in between.

V is TRBV7-8 and J is TRBJ2-7; D might be TRBD2 (5 bases). The sequence derives from a man aged 18-30 years in good health. Sequences were obtained from blood. CDR3 loop: CASSREFSYEQYF. For the CDR3, the DNA is TGTGCCAGCAGCAGGGAGTTCTCCTACGAGCAGTACTTC.